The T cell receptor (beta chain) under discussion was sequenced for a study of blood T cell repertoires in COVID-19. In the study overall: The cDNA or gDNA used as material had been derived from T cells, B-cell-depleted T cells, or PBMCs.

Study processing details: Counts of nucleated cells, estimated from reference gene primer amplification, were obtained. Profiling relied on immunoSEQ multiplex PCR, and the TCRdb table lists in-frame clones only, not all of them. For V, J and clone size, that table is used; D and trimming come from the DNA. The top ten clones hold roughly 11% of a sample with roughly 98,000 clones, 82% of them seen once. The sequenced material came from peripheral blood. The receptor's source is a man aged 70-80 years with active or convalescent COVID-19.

CDR3: CASSEQGANTEAFF. CDR3 DNA: TGTGCCAGCAGTGAACAAGGGGCGAACACTGAAGCTTTCTTT. The chain couples TRBV6-1 to TRBJ1-1; TRBD1 is a possible D gene (5 bases). Germline V lookup: CDR1 MNHNS, CDR2 SASEGT. The germline V and J ends were trimmed by 2 bases and 1 base, with 8 bases remaining between them. The CDR3 has 14 amino acids.